The sequence of this TCR beta chain was determined in a study of CD4+ T cells in melanoma. General study results and limits: In melanoma, neoantigen-specific CD4+ T cells reportedly differed in differentiation state. CD8+ T cell, macrophage and B cell function reportedly correlated with neoantigen-specific CD4+ T cells.

Using immunoSEQ multiplex PCR, the repertoire was profiled, and TCRdb retains in-frame clones only, with some absent. The sample has about 50,000 clones, roughly nine tenths seen once; the top ten hold roughly 12%. Germline CDR1 and CDR2: LNHDA and SQIVND (reference sequence). The CDR3 has 16 residues. The V gene end was trimmed by 5 bases and the J gene end by 4 bases; junction bases not matched to a gene: 8. Notes on this clone: Its antigen is unknown.

The sample consisted of peripheral blood. The chain is built from TRBV19 and TRBJ2-2; 9 bases line up with TRBD1. The clonotype comes from a human donor with melanoma. The CDR3 protein is CASSPGTGLVTGELFF. The CDR3 region has the DNA TGTGCCAGTAGTCCAGGGACAGGGCTGGTCACCGGGGAGCTGTTTTTT.